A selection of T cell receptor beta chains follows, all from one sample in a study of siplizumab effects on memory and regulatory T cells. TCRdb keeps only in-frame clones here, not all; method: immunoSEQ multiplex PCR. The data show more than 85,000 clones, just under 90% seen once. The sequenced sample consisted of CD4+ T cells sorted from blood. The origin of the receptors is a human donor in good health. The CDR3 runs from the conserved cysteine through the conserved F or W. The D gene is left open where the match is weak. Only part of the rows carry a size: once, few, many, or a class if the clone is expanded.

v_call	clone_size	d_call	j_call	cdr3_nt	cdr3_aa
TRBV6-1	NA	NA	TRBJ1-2	TGTGCCAGCAGTGAAGCGCTTCGGGCGGCTTCAAGCTATGGCTACACCTTC	CASSEALRAASSYGYTF
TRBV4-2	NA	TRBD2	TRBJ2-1	TGTGCCAGCAGCCAGAGCGGGAGCTCCTACAATGAGCAGTTCTTC	CASSQSGSSYNEQFF
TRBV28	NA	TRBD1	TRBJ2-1	TGTGCCAGCAGTTTGGCGGGACAGGGGGTATTGAATGAGCAGTTCTTC	CASSLAGQGVLNEQFF
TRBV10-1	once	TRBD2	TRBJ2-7	TGCGCCAGCAGTGCTTCCGGACTAGCGGGAACCTCCTACGAGCAGTACTTC	CASSASGLAGTSYEQYF
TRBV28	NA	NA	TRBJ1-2	TGTGCCAGCCGGCGGGGAGCGGTGTCAAGTATGGGCTACACCTTC	CASRRGAVSSMGYTF
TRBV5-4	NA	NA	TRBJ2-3	TGTGCCAGCAGCTTGGGTTTAGATACGCAGTATTTT	CASSLGLDTQYF
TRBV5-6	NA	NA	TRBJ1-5	TGTGCCAGCAGCTTATCGGGGGCGGCTAGCAATCAGCCCCAGCATTTT	CASSLSGAASNQPQHF
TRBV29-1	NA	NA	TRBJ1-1	TGCAGCGTTGTCCCCGGACACGAAGCTTTCTTT	CSVVPGHEAFF
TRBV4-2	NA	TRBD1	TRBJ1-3	TGTGCCAGCAGCCAGTCGGCAGGGGGCATATCTGGAAACACCATATATTTT	CASSQSAGGISGNTIYF
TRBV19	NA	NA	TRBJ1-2	TGTGCCAGTAAGGAGTGGGGAGGGAATCAGAACCGTTTCTATGGCTACACCTTC	CASKEWGGNQNRFYGYTF
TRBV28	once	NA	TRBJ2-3	TGTGCCAGCCGCCGACAGGAGTTATCGGATACGCAGTATTTT	CASRRQELSDTQYF
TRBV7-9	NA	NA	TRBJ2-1	TGTGCCAGCTCTTATAACAATGAGCAGTTCTTC	CASSYNNEQFF
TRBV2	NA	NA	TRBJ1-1	TGTGCCAGCGCCCGGGACACTGAAGCTTTCTTT	CASARDTEAFF
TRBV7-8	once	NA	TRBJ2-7	TGTGCCAGCAGCTTAGGAAGGAGCTCCTACGAGCAGTACTTC	CASSLGRSSYEQYF
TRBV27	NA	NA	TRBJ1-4	TGTGCCAGCAGTTTTTGGGGGGAAAAACTGTTTTTT	CASSFWGEKLFF
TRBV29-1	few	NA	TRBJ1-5	TGCAGCGTCAGGGATTATAGCAATCAGCCCCAGCATTTT	CSVRDYSNQPQHF
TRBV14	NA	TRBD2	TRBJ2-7	TGTGCCAGCAGCCAAGAACTAGCGGGGGCCTACGAGCAGTACTTC	CASSQELAGAYEQYF
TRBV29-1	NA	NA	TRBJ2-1	TGCAGCGTTGAACTAGGGAACACCTACAATGAGCAGTTCTTC	CSVELGNTYNEQFF
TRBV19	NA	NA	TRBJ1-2	TGTGCCAGTAGTACCCGGACAGAAAGCTATGGCTACACCTTC	CASSTRTESYGYTF
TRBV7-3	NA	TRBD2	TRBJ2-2	TGTGCCAGCAGCTTTATCCCGGCTAGCGGATCCACCGGGGAGCTGTTTTTT	CASSFIPASGSTGELFF
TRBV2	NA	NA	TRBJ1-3	TGTGCCAGCAGGTGGACCGACCTAGGAGGAAACACCATATATTTT	CASRWTDLGGNTIYF
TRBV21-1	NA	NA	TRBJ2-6	TGTGCCAGCAGCAGCCCCGGGGGGATCTCTGGGGCCAACGTCCTGACTTTC	CASSSPGGISGANVLTF
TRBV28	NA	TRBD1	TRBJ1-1	TGTGCCAGCAGTCCCCCTCCGACAGGGCCTACTGAAGCTTTCTTT	CASSPPPTGPTEAFF
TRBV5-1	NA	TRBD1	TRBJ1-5	TGCGCCAGCAGCTTGCTATCAGGGGGTCAGCCCCAGCATTTT	CASSLLSGGQPQHF
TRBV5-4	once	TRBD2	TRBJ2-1	TGTGCCAGCAGCTTGGGCGGGAGCTCCTACAATGAGCAGTTCTTC	CASSLGGSSYNEQFF
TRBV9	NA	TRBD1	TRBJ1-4	TGTGCCAGCAGCGTAGCCCCGGACAGGGGTGAAAAACTGTTTTTT	CASSVAPDRGEKLFF
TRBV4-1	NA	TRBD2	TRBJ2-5	TGCGCCAGCAGCCCGTTTTGGACTAGCGGCCAAGAGACCCAGTACTTC	CASSPFWTSGQETQYF
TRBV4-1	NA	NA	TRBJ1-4	TGCGCCAGCAGCAACCCGGGACTTCGAATTGGGGGCCAAATGAGAACTAATGAAAAACTGTTTTTT	CASSNPGLRIGGQMRTNEKLFF
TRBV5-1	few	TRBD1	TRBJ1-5	TGCGCCAGCAGCTTGGGGGACAGGGATAATCAGCCCCAGCATTTT	CASSLGDRDNQPQHF
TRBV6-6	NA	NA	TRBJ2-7	TGTGCCAGCAGTTCGACCTACGAGCAGTACTTC	CASSSTYEQYF
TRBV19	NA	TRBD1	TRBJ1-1	TGTGCCAGTAGTGAAAGGGGGCTTGGCACTGAAGCTTTCTTT	CASSERGLGTEAFF
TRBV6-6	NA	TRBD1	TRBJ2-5	TGTGCCGCCGGGACAGGGGATTTGCAGACCCAGTACTTC	CAAGTGDLQTQYF
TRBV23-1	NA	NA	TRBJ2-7	TGCGCCAGCAAACTTAGGGGCGGAGCAGGGTCCTACGAGCAGTACTTC	CASKLRGGAGSYEQYF
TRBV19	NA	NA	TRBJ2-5	TGTGCCAGTAGTCCCAACCGGGACACCCAAGAGACCCAGTACTTC	CASSPNRDTQETQYF
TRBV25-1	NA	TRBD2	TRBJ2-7	TGTGCCAGCAGTGCTAGCGGGACAAACTACGAGCAGTACTTC	CASSASGTNYEQYF
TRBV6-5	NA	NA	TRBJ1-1	TGTGCCAGCAAAGGCTCGAGAAGCGGGGCTTTCTTT	CASKGSRSGAFF
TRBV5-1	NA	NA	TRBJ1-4	TGCGCCAGCAGCTTAGCAGTTAATGAAAAACTGTTTTTT	CASSLAVNEKLFF
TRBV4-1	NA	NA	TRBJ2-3	TGCGCCAGCAGCCAAGTAGTTGGTGAAGAGTACCTGGGGGCGCAGTATTTT	CASSQVVGEEYLGAQYF
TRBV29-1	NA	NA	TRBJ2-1	TGCAGCGGGGGCGGGGTCGATATAGATGAGCAGTTCTTC	CSGGGVDIDEQFF
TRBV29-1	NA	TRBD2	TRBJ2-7	TGCAGCGTTGAAGTGCGGCTAGCGGGAGTGGGCGAGCAGTACTTC	CSVEVRLAGVGEQYF
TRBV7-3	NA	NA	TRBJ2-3	TGTGCCAGCAGCGTAACCGGGAGAGAGACCGATACGCAGTATTTT	CASSVTGRETDTQYF
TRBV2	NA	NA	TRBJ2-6	TGTGCCAGCAGAGAAACAGGGCCCCGAAGTGGGGCCAACGTCCTGACTTTC	CASRETGPRSGANVLTF
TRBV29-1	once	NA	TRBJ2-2	TGCAGCGCCCAAGGGCAGGCCTCAACCGGGGAGCTGTTTTTT	CSAQGQASTGELFF
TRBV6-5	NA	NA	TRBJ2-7	TGTGCCAGCAGCTCCACCGGACCTCAAGCCGAGCAGTACTTC	CASSSTGPQAEQYF
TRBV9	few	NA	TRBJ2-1	TGTGCCAGCAGCGTAGGCAGTATCGGGAAAAGCCGGCACAATGAGCAGTTCTTC	CASSVGSIGKSRHNEQFF